This paragraph covers one TCR beta chain sequence. Each subset's genomic DNA was split evenly across several immunoSEQ plates. Every unsorted PBMC PCR replicate was loaded with approximately 0.3 ug DNA, approximately 30,000 T cell genomes. TCRdb's table, derived via immunoSEQ multiplex PCR, lists solely in-frame clones and lacks some. The sample records about 450,000 clones, around 80% being singletons. The V and J ends lost 1 base and 8 bases, in that order; junction bases with no gene match: 3. From germline, CDR1 is SGHTA and CDR2 FQGTGA. The CDR3 is 13 amino acids. The data originate from a study of shared clonotypes between healthy human individuals.

The sample consisted of PBMCs. The chain employs TRBV7-3 and TRBJ1-2, with 8 bases identical to TRBD1. The source of this sequence is a middle-aged woman in good health. Some clones in this sample may be carry-over from other donors' samples. CDR3 nucleotides: TGTGCCAGCAGCTTAAGACAGGGGATCGGCTACACCTTC. It encodes CASSLRQGIGYTF.